These T cell receptor beta chains were read from a single sample in a study of blood T cell repertoires in COVID-19. Generated by immunoSEQ multiplex PCR, the TCRdb table keeps only in-frame clones and is missing some. Here the sample spans approximately 180,000 clones, 87% being singletons. The sample was peripheral blood. Receptors originate from a man aged 35 to 55 with active or convalescent COVID-19. The CDR3 runs from the conserved cysteine through the conserved F or W. D genes are given only for firm matches. Only some rows state a clone size, as once, few, many or a class for expanded clones.

j_call | d_call | clone_size | v_call | cdr3_nt | cdr3_aa
TRBJ2-7 | NA | NA | TRBV6-5 | TGTGCCAGCAGTTACTCGGAGGGTTTCTACGAGCAGTACTTC | CASSYSEGFYEQYF
TRBJ1-2 | NA | NA | TRBV6-5 | TGTGCCAGCAGTTACTCGAGGGCAATTGGCTACACCTTC | CASSYSRAIGYTF
TRBJ2-5 | NA | NA | TRBV12-3/TRBV12-4 | TGTGCCAGCAGCCCCGGGGAGACCCAGTACTTC | CASSPGETQYF
TRBJ2-7 | TRBD2 | NA | TRBV7-8 | TGTGCCAGCAGCTCCCGGGCTAGCGGGGGGCCTCCGGTCCACGAGCAGTACTTC | CASSSRASGGPPVHEQYF
TRBJ2-3 | NA | NA | TRBV5-1 | TGCGCCAGCAGCGAAATTACAGGGTTTTCGCAGTATTTT | CASSEITGFSQYF
TRBJ1-3 | NA | NA | TRBV2 | TGTGCCAGCGGGCGGCGGGCAGCCTCTGGAAACACCATATATTTT | CASGRRAASGNTIYF
TRBJ2-3 | TRBD2 | NA | TRBV24-1 | TGTGCCACCAGTGTGAGAGTTGGTAGCGGGGGAACAGATACGCAGTATTTT | CATSVRVGSGGTDTQYF
TRBJ2-1 | NA | NA | TRBV3-1/TRBV3-2 | TGTGCCAGCAGCCAAGATTGGGGCGGGGGCTCCCGTCGGGCCAATGAGCAGTTCTTC | CASSQDWGGGSRRANEQFF
TRBJ1-5 | NA | NA | TRBV15 | TGTGCCACCAGCCTACGGGGGAATCAGCCCCAGCATTTT | CATSLRGNQPQHF
TRBJ1-6 | NA | NA | TRBV27 | TGTGCCAGCAGTTTATCACGGAATTCACCCCTCCACTTT | CASSLSRNSPLHF
TRBJ2-7 | TRBD1 | NA | TRBV30 | TGTGCCTGGAGTGGGACAGGGGTCTACGAGCAGTACTTC | CAWSGTGVYEQYF
TRBJ2-3 | TRBD1 | NA | TRBV19 | TGTGCCAGTAGTAAGAATCGGATGGCAGGGACAGGCACAGATACGCAGTATTTT | CASSKNRMAGTGTDTQYF
TRBJ2-5 | TRBD1 | NA | TRBV6-6 | TGTGCCGTGTCCCGGGACAGGGCGGAGACCCAGTACTTC | CAVSRDRAETQYF
TRBJ2-3 | NA | NA | TRBV28 | TGTGCCAGCAGGACACGTAGCACAGATACGCAGTATTTT | CASRTRSTDTQYF
TRBJ2-2 | TRBD1 | NA | TRBV5-1 | TGCGCCAGCAGCCTCGGACAGGGGGCTAACACCGGGGAGCTGTTTTTT | CASSLGQGANTGELFF
TRBJ1-5 | NA | NA | TRBV24-1 | TGTGCCACCAGTGATCCCAGGGCCGGGAGCAATCAGCCCCAGCATTTT | CATSDPRAGSNQPQHF
TRBJ1-4 | NA | NA | TRBV6-5 | TGTGCCAGCAGTTCGGGGAATGAAAAACTGTTTTTT | CASSSGNEKLFF
TRBJ1-2 | NA | NA | TRBV6-5 | TGTGCCACCAACTTAGGGGCTTCCTATGGCTACACCTTC | CATNLGASYGYTF
TRBJ1-1 | NA | NA | TRBV5-4 | TGTGCCAGCAGCTTGGAAGGGGTAGACACTGAAGCTTTCTTT | CASSLEGVDTEAFF
TRBJ1-1 | NA | NA | TRBV5-5 | TGTGCCAGCAGCTTGCCAGGGGAGAACACTGAAGCTTTCTTT | CASSLPGENTEAFF
TRBJ1-4 | TRBD1 | few | TRBV3-1/TRBV3-2 | TGTGCCAGCAGCCTAAGGACAGGGAATAATGAAAAACTGTTTTTT | CASSLRTGNNEKLFF
TRBJ2-7 | TRBD2 | NA | TRBV6-5 | TGTGCCAGCAGCCGAACTAGCGGGGGCTACGAGCAGTACTTC | CASSRTSGGYEQYF
TRBJ1-2 | TRBD1 | NA | TRBV28 | TGTGCCAGCAGCCTTAGGCGCGGACAGGGAAGGGCCTATGGCTACACCTTC | CASSLRRGQGRAYGYTF
TRBJ1-5 | TRBD1 | NA | TRBV6-2/TRBV6-3 | TGTGCCAGCAGTTGGACAGGGATTTCTGGCAATCAGCCCCAGCATTTT | CASSWTGISGNQPQHF
TRBJ1-2 | TRBD1 | NA | TRBV6-5 | TGTGCCAGCAGTCCAGACAGGGGTTACTATGGCTACACCTTC | CASSPDRGYYGYTF
TRBJ2-5 | NA | few | TRBV30 | TGTGCCTGGAGTGTACAGGTCAGGGAGACCCAGTACTTC | CAWSVQVRETQYF
TRBJ1-5 | NA | NA | TRBV30 | TGTGCCTGGAGTGCCGGGACTTATAGGGGCCACAATCAGCCCCAGCATTTT | CAWSAGTYRGHNQPQHF
TRBJ1-1 | TRBD1 | NA | TRBV12-5 | TGTGCTAGCAACAGGGGGCTTGGCACTGAAGCTTTCTTT | CASNRGLGTEAFF
TRBJ2-1 | TRBD2 | NA | TRBV18 | TGTGCCAGCTCACCCAGGCAGCGGGGGGCTAAAGATGAGCAGTTCTTC | CASSPRQRGAKDEQFF
TRBJ2-1 | TRBD2 | once | TRBV3-1/TRBV3-2 | TGTGCCAGCAGCCAAGCTGGACTAGCGGGGGGTGAGCAGTTCTTC | CASSQAGLAGGEQFF
TRBJ1-2 | TRBD1 | NA | TRBV28 | TGTGCCAGCAGTTTAGTACAGGGGGCAGGGGGCTACACCTTC | CASSLVQGAGGYTF